The 18 T cell receptor beta chains reported below all come from one sample, sequenced in a study of blood T cell repertoires in COVID-19. The repertoire was sequenced with immunoSEQ multiplex PCR; TCRdb's copy has only in-frame clones and lacks some. The sample holds about 33,000 clones, roughly 87% seen once. The sequenced sample consisted of peripheral blood. All receptors come from a man between 60 and 75 years old with acute or convalescent COVID-19.

The gene calls are TRBV11-1 and TRBJ2-7; 7 positions agree with TRBD2. Per germline, CDR1 SGHAT and CDR2 FQDESV (reference sequence). The ends lost 1 base at V and 5 bases at J; junction bases unmatched: 11. The CDR3 loop spans 16 amino acids. CDR3 sequence: CASSLGLAGVAHEQYF. CDR3 coding DNA: TGTGCCAGCAGCTTAGGGCTCGCGGGAGTTGCCCACGAGCAGTACTTC. Complete variable domain (other parts from reference TRBV11-1 and TRBJ2-7): EAEVAQSPRYKITEKSQAVAFWCDPISGHATLYWYRQILGQGPELLVQFQDESVVDDSQLPKDRFSAERLKGVDSTLKIQPAELGDSAMYLCASSLGLAGVAHEQYFGPGTRLTVT.

The chain combines TRBV27 with TRBJ1-5; 7 bases align to TRBD1. The V segment lost 0 bases and the J segment 5 bases; nucleotides outside the gene matches: 7. The CDR3 length is 16 residues. Germline CDR1 MNHEY, CDR2 SMNVEV (reference sequence). The CDR3 protein is CASSLSGLQGDQPQHF. Written as DNA, the CDR3 is TGTGCCAGCAGTTTATCCGGGCTCCAGGGGGATCAGCCCCAGCATTTT.

The chain is built from TRBV30 and TRBJ2-2; D not resolved. The CDR3 covers 16 residues. Per the germline V gene, CDR1 is GTSNPN and CDR2 is SVGIG (reference sequence). V lost 0 bases and J lost 0, with 11 bases in between. For the CDR3, the DNA is TGTGCCTGGAGTGTAGATAGCAAGGCGAACACCGGGGAGCTGTTTTTT. Translating gives CAWSVDSKANTGELFF.

The chain uses TRBV20-1 and TRBJ2-5; 11 nucleotides agree with TRBD2. V lost 3 bases, J lost 5 bases, and 2 bases stayed unmatched. In germline, CDR1 is DFQATT, CDR2 SNEGSKA (reference sequence). This CDR3 has 13 residues. The CDR3 sequence: CSASRLAGETQYF. For the CDR3, the DNA is TGCAGTGCTAGTAGACTAGCGGGGGAGACCCAGTACTTC.

The rearrangement joins TRBV14 to TRBJ2-2, with D perhaps matching TRBD2 (5 bases). The germline V gene encodes CDR1 SGHDN and CDR2 FVKESK. The V gene lost 0 bases and the J gene lost 1 base, with 12 bases spanning the gap. CDR3 length equals 17 residues. The CDR3 reads CASSQDGLRVNTGELFF. CDR3 nucleotides: TGTGCCAGCAGCCAAGACGGGCTGAGGGTGAACACCGGGGAGCTGTTTTTT.

The chain combines TRBV5-1 with TRBJ2-1; tentative D call: TRBD1 (5 bases). The V end was cut by 2 bases, the J end by 5 bases, with 11 bases between. Germline V CDR1 and CDR2: SGHRS, YFSETQ. CDR3 length: 14 residues. CDR3: CASSFSGRDNEQFF. In DNA, the CDR3 is TGCGCCAGCAGCTTTTCGGGCAGGGACAATGAGCAGTTCTTC.

The chain couples TRBV20-1 to TRBJ2-1; 12 bases are a match to TRBD2. V lost 7 bases to trimming and J lost 8 bases; unmatched junction nucleotides: 0. Germline V gene data show CDR1 as DFQATT and CDR2 as SNEGSKA (reference sequence). This CDR3 has 11 amino acids. The CDR3 bases are TGCAGTGGGACTAGCGGGGATGAGCAGTTCTTC. Its translation is CSGTSGDEQFF.

The chain joins TRBV10-1 to TRBJ2-1, with TRBD2 identical over 12 bases. The CDR3 contains 15 residues. The junction had 3 bases not matched to a gene; V was cut back by 5 bases and J by 4 bases. CDR1 is WNHNN and CDR2 is SYGVQD in the germline V gene (reference sequence). CDR3 protein: CASSLTSGRYNEQFF. For the CDR3, the DNA is TGCGCCAGCAGTCTCACTAGCGGGAGGTACAATGAGCAGTTCTTC.

The chain carries TRBV5-1 and TRBJ2-1, with 7 bases identical to TRBD2. V was clipped by 6 bases and J by 5 bases; unmatched bases: 5. The CDR3 sequence is 13 residues long. Germline CDR1 is SGHRS and CDR2 is YFSETQ. The CDR3 is CASTGLADNEQFF. The DNA for the CDR3 is TGCGCCAGCACCGGGCTAGCGGACAATGAGCAGTTCTTC.

V is TRBV19 and J is TRBJ1-5, with 8 bases aligning to TRBD1. Germline CDR1 and CDR2: LNHDA and SQIVND (reference sequence). The CDR3 contains 14 residues. V lost 3 bases and J lost 4; bases outside the gene matches: 2. CDR3 amino acids: CASSIGQGNQPQHF. As DNA, the CDR3 is TGTGCCAGTAGTATCGGACAGGGAAATCAGCCCCAGCATTTT.

V gene TRBV12-2 combines with J gene TRBJ1-5; the D call of TRBD1 is as the table states it, not checked on the DNA. TRBV12-2 is a known pseudogene. The CDR3 runs 18 residues. CDR3 nucleotides: TGTGCAAGTCGCCTTGGGGCGTCGGAAGATCATAGCAATCAGCCCCAGCATTTT. This encodes CASRLGASEDHSNQPQHF.

This clone turned up a few times. CDR3 sequence: CASSLSRANEKLFF. The CDR3 DNA is TGTGCCAGCAGCTTGTCCAGGGCTAATGAAAAACTGTTTTTT. V gene TRBV5-8 combines with J gene TRBJ1-4; TRBD1 is a possible D gene (5 bases). V was pared by 1 base and J by 3 bases, with 7 bases between. Germline CDR1 and CDR2: SGHTS and YDEGEE. This CDR3 contains 14 residues.

The chain combines TRBV3-1 (or the pseudogene TRBV3-2) with TRBJ1-2; TRBD1 might be the D (6 bases). Germline CDR1 is LGHDT and CDR2 is YNNKEL (reference sequence). Trimming removed 3 bases at V and 7 bases at J, with 12 bases between. This CDR3 region has 13 residues. CDR3 coding DNA: TGTGCCAGCAGCCAGCAGGACAGCCGTGGCTACACCTTC. This gives the protein CASSQQDSRGYTF.

The rearrangement links TRBV2 to TRBJ2-5; D possibly corresponds to TRBD1 (5 bases). This CDR3 is 15 amino acids long. Germline CDR1 reads SNHLY; CDR2 reads FYNNEI. V dropped 6 bases and J dropped 0 bases, with 14 bases sitting between them. CDR3 loop: CASRYHARDQETQYF. CDR3 bases: TGTGCCAGCAGATACCACGCCAGGGACCAAGAGACCCAGTACTTC.

The V gene is TRBV29-1, the J gene TRBJ2-5; maybe TRBD1 (5 bases). The V end lost 6 bases, the J end lost 3 bases, and 26 bases lay between the germline ends. CDR1 is SQVTM, CDR2 ANQGSEA, per germline. The CDR3 has 17 residues. CDR3 DNA: TGCAGCGTGCGATTTTTCTCTCGTGGGGTAGGGGAAGAGACCCAGTACTTC. This sequence encodes CSVRFFSRGVGEETQYF. Drawing the rest from reference TRBV29-1 and TRBJ2-5, the complete variable domain is SAVISQKPSRDICQRGTSLTIQCQVDSQVTMMFWYRQQPGQSLTLIATANQGSEATYESGFVIDKFPISRPNLTFSTLTVSNMSPEDSSIYLCSVRFFSRGVGEETQYFGPGTRLLVL.

This sequence joins TRBV19 and TRBJ2-7, with TRBD2 as a possible D gene (6 bases). The CDR3 runs to 15 residues. From germline, CDR1 is LNHDA and CDR2 SQIVND (reference sequence). Trimming took 6 bases from V and 9 from J, leaving 24 bases between them. As DNA, the CDR3 is TGTGCCAGTAGCCTCCGGGACTCCGGCCGGTTGGTGCAGTACTTC. It encodes CASSLRDSGRLVQYF. The full variable domain, with the rest looked up from reference TRBV19 and TRBJ2-7, is DGGITQSPKYLFRKEGQNVTLSCEQNLNHDAMYWYRQDPGQGLRLIYYSQIVNDFQKGDIAEGYSVSREKKESFPLTVTSAQKNPTAFYLCASSLRDSGRLVQYFGPGTRLTVT.

The chain employs TRBV19 and TRBJ1-2; D is ambiguous. The CDR3 totals 10 residues. The V end lost 6 bases, the J end lost 8 bases, and 7 bases lay between the germline ends. Germline loops: CDR1 LNHDA, CDR2 SQIVND (reference sequence). Written as DNA, the CDR3 is TGTGCCAGTAGGGGCCGGGGCTACACCTTC. Translated, it gives CASRGRGYTF.

The chain combines TRBV28 with TRBJ1-5, with TRBD1 matching 10 bases. This CDR3 is built from 15 residues. V gave up 7 bases and J gave up 6 bases; unmatched junction bases: 9. In germline, CDR1 is MDHEN, CDR2 SYDVKM. Written as DNA, the CDR3 is TGTGCCAGCAAAGAGAGACAGGGGGCGGCTCAGCCCCAGCATTTT. Translated, it gives CASKERQGAAQPQHF.